This T cell receptor beta chain was recovered during a study of Tregs in tolerant kidney transplant recipients. Profiling relied on immunoSEQ multiplex PCR, and the TCRdb table lists in-frame clones only, not all of them. The sample yields about 120,000 clones, almost 95% seen once. The ends were cut back, 7 bases at V and 3 bases at J, with 21 bases in the middle. The CDR3 has 16 amino acids. CDR1 and CDR2 from the germline V gene are SEHNR and FQNEAQ (reference sequence). CD4+CD25+CD127- Tregs, CD4+CD25- non-Tregs, CD4 and CD8 cells were sorted. The J gene is TRBJ1-1, the V gene TRBV7-9, with a weak D call TRBD1 (5 bases). Sequencing was performed on CD4+ T cells from blood. This TCR was sampled from a human donor in good health. The CDR3 coding sequence is TGTGCCAGCACCAGGGACCCAGGGCTGCCGGACACTGAAGCTTTCTTT. This gives the protein CASTRDPGLPDTEAFF.